This T cell receptor (beta chain) was obtained from a study of T-cell memory formation after mild COVID-19. The V gene's germline CDR1 is DFQATT and CDR2 SNEGSKA (reference sequence). The CDR3 is 16 amino acids. Trimming stripped 6 bases from V and 3 bases from J, with 18 bases between. TCRdb used MiXCR to reprocess the 5' RACE reads, holding one entry per CDR3 protein. The data hold 410,000 or so distinct CDR3 sequences, with around a quarter observed a single time. The sequenced material came from PBMCs or a T cell subset sorted from them (not recorded which). The TCR sequence derives from an adult woman who had mild COVID-19 (a few samples of this study predate the infection). Cell type and time point are not known. The chain uses TRBV20-1 and TRBJ1-6, with D possibly TRBD1 on 5 matching bases. CDR3 coding DNA: TGCAGTGCCCGCGATGACAGTGCCCTCTATAATTCACCCCTCCACTTT. Encoded protein: CSARDDSALYNSPLHF.